This TCR beta chain was documented in a study of shared clonotypes between healthy human individuals. The CDR3 extends over 15 amino acids. V lost 4 bases and J 1 base, leaving 14 bases between the germline ends. Germline assignment: CDR1 SGHRS and CDR2 YFSETQ. Memory CD4+ cells were the fraction left after CD45RA+ naive selection. Generated by immunoSEQ multiplex PCR, the TCRdb table keeps only in-frame clones and is missing some. The sample includes about 1 million clones, about 75% of them seen just once. The origin of this receptor is a man aged 18 to 35 in good health. V gene TRBV5-1 combines with J gene TRBJ1-2; a possible D gene is TRBD1 (6 bases). Material for sequencing was memory CD4+ T cells sorted from blood. The subset denotes: CD45RA-negative fraction. The CDR3 DNA sequence: TGCGCCAGCAGCCCCGGGGGGGCGGGTAACTATGGCTACACCTTC. Protein: CASSPGGAGNYGYTF.